The entry below describes one T cell receptor beta chain. Its antigen is undetermined. The CDR3 length is 17 residues. V was clipped by 8 bases and J by 7 bases, with 29 bases between them. Germline CDR1 SNHLY, CDR2 FYNNEI. The sample belongs to a study of identical twins' blood T cells. General study results and limits: Top TCRbeta clonotypes were shared more with twin than unrelated donors. Mainly, cloneset size products determined shared clonotypes, twins included.

Libraries were made from RNA as TCR cDNA, using a modified protocol. TCRdb itself ran the 5' RACE reads through MiXCR, one entry per CDR3 protein. The sample contains hundreds of thousands of distinct CDR3 sequences, roughly 30% of which appear only once. Sequenced material: PBMCs. This clonotype was sampled from a woman aged 18 to 55 in good health. The chain combines TRBV2 with TRBJ1-2; no definite D call. The CDR3 loop reads CASVLTTQAVAGGGYTF. The CDR3 DNA reads as TGTGCCAGCGTTTTGACCACCCAGGCCGTGGCGGGTGGTGGCTACACCTTC.